The sequence of this T cell receptor beta chain was determined in a study of T-cell reconstitution after alpha-beta-depleted transplantation in children. Notes on the study in general: Newly produced T cells mostly provided counts and TCRbeta diversity after one year, as hyperexpanded clones declined. Two months or so post-transplant, alpha-beta T cells reportedly derived from several hundred expanded graft clones. Several patients had high TCRbeta diversity at day 60; it came from surviving recipient T cells and thymic progenitors.

TCRbeta library construction was performed incorporating unique molecular identifiers. TCRdb called the PCR reads again in MiXCR, with one record for every CDR3 protein. Here the sample spans around 700,000 distinct CDR3 sequences, around 12% being singletons. As for this clonotype: The antigen remains unidentified.

The CDR3 extends over 17 amino acids. The ends lost 5 bases at V and 4 bases at J; junction bases unmatched: 11. Germline loops: CDR1 MDHEN, CDR2 SYDVKM. The sequences come from PBMCs, collected before TCRalphabeta/CD19-depleted stem cell transplant. The chain uses TRBV28 and TRBJ2-2, with 9 bases aligning to TRBD1. This TCR derives from a girl aged 2 to 10 with congenital amegakaryocytic thrombocytopenia, due to receive a stem cell transplant. The CDR3 sequence is CASSGTGRHGPTGELFF. CDR3 in DNA: TGTGCCAGCAGTGGGACAGGGCGCCATGGGCCCACCGGGGAGCTGTTTTTT.